This T cell receptor (beta chain) was profiled in a study of control samples from healthy donors and cancer patients. V gave up 2 bases and J gave up 2 bases, with 10 bases separating them. This CDR3 has 15 residues. The germline V gene encodes CDR1 LGHDT and CDR2 YNNKEL (reference sequence). Clones were read by immunoSEQ multiplex PCR, and TCRdb kept only the in-frame ones, dropping some. The sample contains fewer than 500,000 clones, roughly 90% of which appear only once. This clonotype was obtained from a man aged 40-49 years with head and neck cancer. Material: PBMCs. This rearrangement joins TRBV3-1 (or the pseudogene TRBV3-2) to TRBJ1-3; D gene unclear. CDR3 protein: CASSQNSGPGNTIYF. The CDR3 nucleotides read TGTGCCAGCAGCCAAAATAGCGGCCCTGGAAACACCATATATTTT.